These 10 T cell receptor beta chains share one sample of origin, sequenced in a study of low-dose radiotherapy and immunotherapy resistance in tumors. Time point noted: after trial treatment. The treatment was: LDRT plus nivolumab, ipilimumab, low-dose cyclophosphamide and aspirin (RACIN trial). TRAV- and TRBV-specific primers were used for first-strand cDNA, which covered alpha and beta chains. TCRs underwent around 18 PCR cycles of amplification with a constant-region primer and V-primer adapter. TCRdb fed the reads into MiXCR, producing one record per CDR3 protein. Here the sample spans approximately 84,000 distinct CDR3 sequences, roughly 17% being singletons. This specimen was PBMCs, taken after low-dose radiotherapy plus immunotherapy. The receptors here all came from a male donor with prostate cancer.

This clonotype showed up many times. DNA for the CDR3: TGCAGCGTTCCACCAACGGACAGGGGGCCCTACAATGAGCAGTTCTTC. Translation gives CSVPPTDRGPYNEQFF. The chain uses TRBV29-1 and TRBJ2-1, with 11 bases identical to TRBD1. The CDR3 is 16 amino acids. The germline V gene encodes CDR1 SQVTM and CDR2 ANQGSEA. The V segment lost 5 bases and the J segment 2 bases; nucleotides outside the gene matches: 8.

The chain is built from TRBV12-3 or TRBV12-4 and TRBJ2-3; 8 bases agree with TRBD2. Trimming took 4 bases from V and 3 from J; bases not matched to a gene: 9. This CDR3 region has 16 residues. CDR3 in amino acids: CASSSLAGPSTDTQYF. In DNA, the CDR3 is TGTGCCAGCAGTTCCTTAGCGGGGCCGTCTACAGATACGCAGTATTTT.

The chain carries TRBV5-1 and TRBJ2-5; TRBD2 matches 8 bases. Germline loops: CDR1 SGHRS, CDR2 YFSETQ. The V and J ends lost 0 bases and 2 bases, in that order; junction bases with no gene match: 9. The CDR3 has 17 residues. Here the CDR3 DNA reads TGCGCCAGCAGCTTGGCCCAGGCTAGCGGGCCTCAAGAGACCCAGTACTTC. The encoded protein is CASSLAQASGPQETQYF. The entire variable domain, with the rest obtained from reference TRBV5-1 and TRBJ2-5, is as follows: KAGVTQTPRYLIKTRGQQVTLSCSPISGHRSVSWYQQTPGQGLQFLFEYFSETQRNKGNFPGRFSGRQFSNSRSEMNVSTLELGDSALYLCASSLAQASGPQETQYFGPGTRLLVL.

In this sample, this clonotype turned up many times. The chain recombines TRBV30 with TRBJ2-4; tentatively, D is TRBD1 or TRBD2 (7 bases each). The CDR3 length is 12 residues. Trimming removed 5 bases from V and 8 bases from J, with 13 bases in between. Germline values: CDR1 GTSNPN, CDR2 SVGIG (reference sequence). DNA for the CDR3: TGTGCCTGGGCAGGGGGAGGGTACATTCAGTACTTC. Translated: CAWAGGGYIQYF.

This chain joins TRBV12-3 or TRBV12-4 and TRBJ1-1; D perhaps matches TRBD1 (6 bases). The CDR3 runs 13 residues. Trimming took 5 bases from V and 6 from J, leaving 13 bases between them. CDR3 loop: CASSTGYNSEAFF. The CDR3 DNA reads TGTGCCAGCAGTACAGGGTACAACTCTGAAGCTTTCTTT.

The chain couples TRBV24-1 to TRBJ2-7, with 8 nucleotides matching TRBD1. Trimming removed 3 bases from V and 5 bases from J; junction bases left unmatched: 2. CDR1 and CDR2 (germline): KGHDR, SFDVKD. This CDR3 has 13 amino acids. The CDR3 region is CATSDGQGHEQYF. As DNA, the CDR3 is TGTGCCACCAGTGATGGACAGGGTCACGAGCAGTACTTC.

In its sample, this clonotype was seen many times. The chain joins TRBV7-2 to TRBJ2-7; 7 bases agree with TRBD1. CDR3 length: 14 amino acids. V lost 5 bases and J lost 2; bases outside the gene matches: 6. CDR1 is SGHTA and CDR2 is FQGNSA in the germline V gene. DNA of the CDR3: TGTGCCAGCAGCCCCAAGACAGGGACCTACGAGCAGTACTTC. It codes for CASSPKTGTYEQYF.

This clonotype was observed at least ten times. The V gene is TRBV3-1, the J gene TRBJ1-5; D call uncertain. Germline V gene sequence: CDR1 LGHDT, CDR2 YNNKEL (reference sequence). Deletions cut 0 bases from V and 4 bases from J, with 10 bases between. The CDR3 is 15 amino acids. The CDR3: CASSQDFSGNQPQHF. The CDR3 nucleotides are TGTGCCAGCAGCCAAGATTTTTCGGGTAATCAGCCCCAGCATTTT.

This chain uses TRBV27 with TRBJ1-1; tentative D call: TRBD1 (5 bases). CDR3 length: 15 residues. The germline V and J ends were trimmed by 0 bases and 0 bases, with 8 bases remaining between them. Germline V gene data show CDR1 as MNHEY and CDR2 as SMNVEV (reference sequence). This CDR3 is CASSLSPGVNTEAFF. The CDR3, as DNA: TGTGCCAGCAGTTTATCCCCGGGGGTGAACACTGAAGCTTTCTTT.

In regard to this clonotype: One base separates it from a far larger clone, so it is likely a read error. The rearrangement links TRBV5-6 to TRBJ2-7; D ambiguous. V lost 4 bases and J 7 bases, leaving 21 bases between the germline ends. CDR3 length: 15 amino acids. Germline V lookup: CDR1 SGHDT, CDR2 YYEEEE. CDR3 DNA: TGTGCCAGCAGCGGGGTCTTAAGATCCGGCAATGAGCAGTACTTC. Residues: CASSGVLRSGNEQYF.